This T cell receptor beta chain was documented in a study of OX40 agonist ivuxolimab in advanced cancers. Germline CDR1 SEHNR, CDR2 FQNEAQ (reference sequence). Between the trimmed V and J ends, which lost 2 bases and 3 bases, there was a span of 14 bases. The CDR3 contains 15 residues. Clones were sequenced by immunoSEQ multiplex PCR, and TCRdb holds only the in-frame ones, with some missing. The sample shows 50,000 or so clones, 85% to 95% of them seen only once. The rearrangement uses TRBV7-9 and TRBJ2-7, with D possibly TRBD1 on 6 matching bases. The sequencing here drew on CD4+ or CD8+ T cells sorted from blood, taken in a trial of the OX40 agonist ivuxolimab. The TCR sequence derives from an adult with an advanced solid tumor such as melanoma, head and neck, liver or kidney cancer. The CDR3 nucleotides are TGTGCCAGCAGCTTATCGGGCCAGGGGATCTACGAGCAGTACTTC. Translating gives CASSLSGQGIYEQYF.